This T cell receptor beta chain derives from a study of blood T cell repertoires in COVID-19. About the research overall: Samples representing acute and convalescent COVID-19 were sourced from the United States, Italy and Spain. Sources were T cells, B-cell-depleted T cells, or PBMCs; the material itself was cDNA or gDNA.

Per the original methods: Amplification with reference gene primers provided the estimates of nucleated cell counts. Data came from immunoSEQ multiplex PCR; TCRdb stores just in-frame clones and leaves some out. V, J and clone size are those of that table, while D and trimming were read from the DNA. The sample records some 110,000 clones, approximately 76% being singletons. The specimen sequenced was peripheral blood. The TCR comes from a woman in her 70s with acute or convalescent COVID-19.

The CDR3 is CATRDDRTSSYNSPLHF. CDR3 bases: TGTGCCACCAGGGACGACAGAACGAGCTCCTATAATTCACCCCTCCACTTT. The V call is TRBV15, the J call TRBJ1-6, with a tentative D call TRBD1 (5 bases). Trimming stripped 6 bases from V and 0 bases from J, with 15 bases between. Germline CDR1 reads LNHNV; CDR2 reads YYDKDF (reference sequence). The CDR3 contains 17 residues.